This TCR beta chain was sequenced for a study of blood T cell repertoires in COVID-19. Study-wide background: Researchers got acute and convalescent COVID-19 samples from the United States, Italy and Spain. In each case, the material was cDNA or gDNA derived from T cells, B-cell-depleted T cells, or PBMCs.

Original processing methods: Reference gene primer amplification gave nucleated cell count estimates. Sequenced by immunoSEQ multiplex PCR; TCRdb stores in-frame clones only, minus some. D and trimming come from the DNA, and the V and J calls and clone size come from that table. The data contain about 230,000 clones, over 65% of them singletons. The CDR3 runs to 14 residues. Trimming took off 5 bases at V and 13 bases at J, with 24 bases between the two ends. Germline CDR1 and CDR2: MDHEN and SYDVKM. The rearrangement links TRBV28 to TRBJ2-7, with unresolved D. The source is a woman aged 70-85 years with active or convalescent COVID-19. Sequenced: peripheral blood. The CDR3 protein is CASSVVSVRVALYF. In DNA, the CDR3 is TGTGCCAGCAGTGTCGTGTCGGTTCGGGTTGCGCTCTACTTC.